This TCR beta chain was identified during a study of patients and donors after allogeneic stem cell transplantation. In this sample, this clonotype turned up many times. TCRdb re-derived calls from the RT-PCR reads in MiXCR, one entry per CDR3 protein. Of over 400,000 distinct CDR3 sequences listed, roughly 16% are singletons. Germline V gene sequence: CDR1 LGHNA, CDR2 YNFKEQ. The V and J ends lost 0 bases and 0 bases, in that order; junction bases with no gene match: 10. The CDR3 has 19 amino acids. V and J are TRBV4-2 and TRBJ2-3; TRBD1 agrees at 9 bases. Sequencing was carried out using blood, either unsorted or a sorted T cell fraction (not recorded which). This TCR was sampled from a human donor who was either an allogeneic HSCT recipient or a stem cell or donor lymphocyte infusion donor (not recorded which). It is not recorded whose cells these are; they may come from a transplant donor. CDR3 bases: TGTGCCAGCAGCCAAGATCCCCGGACAGGGGCTTCTAGCACAGATACGCAGTATTTT. Protein sequence: CASSQDPRTGASSTDTQYF.